The source of this T cell receptor beta chain is a study of blood T cell repertoires in COVID-19. Background on the study: The United States, Italy and Spain supplied acute and convalescent COVID-19 samples.

V shed 5 bases, J shed 4 bases, and the junction held 3 bases outside the gene matches. The V gene's germline CDR1 is SGHVS and CDR2 FNYEAQ. The CDR3 runs 13 residues. TCRdb's copy holds only in-frame clones and misses some; the assay was immunoSEQ multiplex PCR. The sample shows a few hundred thousand clones, around 84% of them seen only once. The specimen was peripheral blood. The receptor was derived from a woman in her thirties or forties who had recovered from COVID-19. The rearrangement joins TRBV7-6 to TRBJ2-7, with 9 bases fitting TRBD1. The CDR3 DNA sequence: TGTGCCAGCAGCCGGACAGGGGAATACGAGCAGTACTTC. It is translated as CASSRTGEYEQYF.